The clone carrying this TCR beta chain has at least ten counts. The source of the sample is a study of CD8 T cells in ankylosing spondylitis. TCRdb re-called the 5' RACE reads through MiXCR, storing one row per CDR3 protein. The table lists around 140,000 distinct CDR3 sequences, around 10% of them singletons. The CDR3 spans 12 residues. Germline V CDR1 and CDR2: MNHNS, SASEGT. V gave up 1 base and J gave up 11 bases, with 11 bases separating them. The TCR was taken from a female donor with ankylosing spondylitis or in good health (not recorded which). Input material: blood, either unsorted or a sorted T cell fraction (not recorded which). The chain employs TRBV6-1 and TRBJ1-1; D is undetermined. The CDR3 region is CASSEEVRTAFF. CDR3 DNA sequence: TGTGCCAGCAGTGAAGAGGTCCGGACGGCTTTCTTT.